The clone carrying this T cell receptor beta chain was seen a handful of times. What it binds is not known. The data were taken from a study of post-analysis software for immune sequencing data. Study-wide background: The study covered relapsing-remitting, secondary progressive and progressive-relapsing courses of multiple sclerosis. Whole-study results and caveats: By F measure, strong co-clustering occurred among samples prepared in the same batch. A handful of TRBV segments appeared more often in patients than in controls, and TRBV5-6, TRBV5-1 and TRBV20-1 were among these.

TCR beta libraries were prepared from cDNA with unique molecular identifiers. TCRdb reprocessed the PCR reads via MiXCR and lists one record per CDR3 protein. The sample holds roughly 410,000 distinct CDR3 sequences, about a third seen once. V lost 0 bases and J 6 bases, leaving 10 bases between the germline ends. The CDR3 is 14 residues long. Germline CDR1 is SGHRS and CDR2 is YFSETQ. The source is a girl between 5 and 17 years old with multiple sclerosis. The rearrangement joins TRBV5-1 to TRBJ2-1; a possible D gene is TRBD2 (6 bases). Input material: blood. CDR3 loop: CASSLAGTSNEQFF. The CDR3 DNA sequence: TGCGCCAGCAGCTTGGCCGGGACTTCCAATGAGCAGTTCTTC.